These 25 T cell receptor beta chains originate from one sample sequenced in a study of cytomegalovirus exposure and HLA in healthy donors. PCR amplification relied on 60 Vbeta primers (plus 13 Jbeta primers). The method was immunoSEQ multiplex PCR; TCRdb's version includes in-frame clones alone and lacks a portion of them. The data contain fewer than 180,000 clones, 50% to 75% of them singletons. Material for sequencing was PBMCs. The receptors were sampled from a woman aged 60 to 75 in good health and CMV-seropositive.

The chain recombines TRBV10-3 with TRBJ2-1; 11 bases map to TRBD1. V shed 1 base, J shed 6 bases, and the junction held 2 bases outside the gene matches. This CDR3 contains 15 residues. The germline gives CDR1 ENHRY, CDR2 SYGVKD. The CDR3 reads CAISEFGTGGNEQFF. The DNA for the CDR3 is TGTGCCATCAGTGAGTTTGGGACAGGGGGCAATGAGCAGTTCTTC.

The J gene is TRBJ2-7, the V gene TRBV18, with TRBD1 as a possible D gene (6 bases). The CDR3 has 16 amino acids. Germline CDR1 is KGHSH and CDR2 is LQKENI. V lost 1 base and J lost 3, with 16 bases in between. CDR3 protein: CASSPRKGTKNYEQYF. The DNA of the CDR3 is TGTGCCAGCTCACCACGTAAAGGGACAAAAAACTACGAGCAGTACTTC.

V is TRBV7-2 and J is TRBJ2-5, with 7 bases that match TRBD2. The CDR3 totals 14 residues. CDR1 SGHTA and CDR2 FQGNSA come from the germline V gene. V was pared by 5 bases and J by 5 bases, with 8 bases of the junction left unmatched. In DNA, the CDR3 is TGTGCCAGCAGCCCCCGGGTGGGGGGGGAGACCCAGTACTTC. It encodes CASSPRVGGETQYF.

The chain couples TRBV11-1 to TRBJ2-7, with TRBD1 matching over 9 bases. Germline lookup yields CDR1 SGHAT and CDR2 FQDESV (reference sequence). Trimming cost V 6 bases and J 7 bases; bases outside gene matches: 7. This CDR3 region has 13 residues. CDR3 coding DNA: TGTGCCAGCAGGGCAGGACAGGGGATGGAGCAGTACTTC. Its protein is CASRAGQGMEQYF.

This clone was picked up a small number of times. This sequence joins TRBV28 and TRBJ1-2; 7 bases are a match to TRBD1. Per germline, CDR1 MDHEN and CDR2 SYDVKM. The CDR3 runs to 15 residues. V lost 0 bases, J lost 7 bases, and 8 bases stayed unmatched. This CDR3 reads CASSLWEGARSGYTF. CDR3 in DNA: TGTGCCAGCAGTTTATGGGAGGGGGCGCGGTCTGGCTACACCTTC.

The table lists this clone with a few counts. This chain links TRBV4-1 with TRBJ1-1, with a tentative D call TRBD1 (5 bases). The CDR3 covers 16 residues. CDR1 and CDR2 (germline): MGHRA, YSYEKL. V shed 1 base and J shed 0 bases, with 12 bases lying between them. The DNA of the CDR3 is TGCGCCAGCAGCCAAGTTGGGGCCAGCATGAACACTGAAGCTTTCTTT. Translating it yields CASSQVGASMNTEAFF.

The CDR3 DNA is TGTGCCAGCAGCCCCCGGACAGGGAAGGATACGCAGTATTTT. Encoded protein: CASSPRTGKDTQYF. This chain links TRBV11-2 with TRBJ2-3; 8 nucleotides match TRBD1. CDR1 SGHAT and CDR2 FQNNGV come from the germline V gene. J was trimmed by 6 bases and V by 5 bases; bases with no gene match: 7. The CDR3 has 14 amino acids.

The CDR3 loop is CASSSGQGRTQYF. Here the CDR3 DNA reads TGTGCCAGCAGTTCCGGACAGGGTCGGACGCAGTATTTT. This rearrangement joins TRBV28 to TRBJ2-3; 8 bases line up with TRBD1. CDR1 and CDR2 (germline): MDHEN, SYDVKM. V lost 4 bases and J lost 9; bases outside the gene matches: 6. The CDR3 is 13 amino acids.

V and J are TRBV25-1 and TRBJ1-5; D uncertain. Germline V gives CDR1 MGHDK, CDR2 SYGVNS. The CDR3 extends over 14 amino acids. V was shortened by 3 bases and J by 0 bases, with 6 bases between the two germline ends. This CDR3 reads CASSERNSNQPQHF. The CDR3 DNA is TGTGCCAGCAGTGAGCGAAATAGCAATCAGCCCCAGCATTTT.

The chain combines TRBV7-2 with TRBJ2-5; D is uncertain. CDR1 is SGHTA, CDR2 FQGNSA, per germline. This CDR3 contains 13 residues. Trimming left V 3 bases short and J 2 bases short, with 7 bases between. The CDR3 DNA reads TGTGCCAGCAGCTTTTTTATTCAAGAGACCCAGTACTTC. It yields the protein CASSFFIQETQYF.

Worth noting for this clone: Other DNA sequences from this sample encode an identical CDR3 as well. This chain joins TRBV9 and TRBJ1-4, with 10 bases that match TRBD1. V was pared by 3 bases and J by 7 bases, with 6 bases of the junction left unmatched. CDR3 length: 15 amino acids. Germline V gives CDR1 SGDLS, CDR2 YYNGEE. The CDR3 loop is CASSARTGGGEKLFF. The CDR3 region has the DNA TGTGCCAGCAGCGCCCGGACAGGGGGAGGTGAAAAACTGTTTTTT.

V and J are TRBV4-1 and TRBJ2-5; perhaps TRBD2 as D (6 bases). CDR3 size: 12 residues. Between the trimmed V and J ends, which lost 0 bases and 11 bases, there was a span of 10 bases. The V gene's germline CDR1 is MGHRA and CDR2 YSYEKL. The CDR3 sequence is CASSQDLREQYF. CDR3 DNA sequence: TGCGCCAGCAGCCAAGATCTTCGGGAGCAGTACTTC.

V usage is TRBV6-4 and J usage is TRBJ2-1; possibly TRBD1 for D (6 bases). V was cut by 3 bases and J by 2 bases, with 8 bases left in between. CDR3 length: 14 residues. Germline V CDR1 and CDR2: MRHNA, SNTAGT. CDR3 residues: CASSEGTTYNEQFF. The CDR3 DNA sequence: TGTGCCAGCAGTGAAGGGACAACCTACAATGAGCAGTTCTTC.

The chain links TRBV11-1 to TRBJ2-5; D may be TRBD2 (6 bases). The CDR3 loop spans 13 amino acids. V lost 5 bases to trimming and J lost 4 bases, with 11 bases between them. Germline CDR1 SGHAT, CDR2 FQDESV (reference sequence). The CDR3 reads CASSRTGRETQYF. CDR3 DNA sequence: TGTGCCAGCAGCCGTACCGGGAGAGAGACCCAGTACTTC. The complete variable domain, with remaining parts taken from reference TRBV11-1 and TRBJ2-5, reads EAEVAQSPRYKITEKSQAVAFWCDPISGHATLYWYRQILGQGPELLVQFQDESVVDDSQLPKDRFSAERLKGVDSTLKIQPAELGDSAMYLCASSRTGRETQYFGPGTRLLVL.

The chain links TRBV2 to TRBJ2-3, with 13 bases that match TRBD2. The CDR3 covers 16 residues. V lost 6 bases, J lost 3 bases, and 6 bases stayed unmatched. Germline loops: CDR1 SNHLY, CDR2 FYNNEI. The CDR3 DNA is TGTGCCAGCAGGCCCGGACTAGCGGGAGAAACAGATACGCAGTATTTT. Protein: CASRPGLAGETDTQYF.

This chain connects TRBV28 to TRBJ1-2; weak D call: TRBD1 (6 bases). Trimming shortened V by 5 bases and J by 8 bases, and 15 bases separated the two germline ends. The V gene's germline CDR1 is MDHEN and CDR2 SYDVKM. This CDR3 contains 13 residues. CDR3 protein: CASSVNRDLGYTF. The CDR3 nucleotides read TGTGCCAGCAGTGTTAACAGGGATTTAGGCTACACCTTC.

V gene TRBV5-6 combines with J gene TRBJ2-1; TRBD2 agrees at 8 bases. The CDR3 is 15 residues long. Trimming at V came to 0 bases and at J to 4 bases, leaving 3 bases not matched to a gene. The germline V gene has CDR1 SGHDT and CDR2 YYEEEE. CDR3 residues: CASSLGAGAYNEQFF. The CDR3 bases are TGTGCCAGCAGCTTGGGAGCGGGAGCTTACAATGAGCAGTTCTTC.

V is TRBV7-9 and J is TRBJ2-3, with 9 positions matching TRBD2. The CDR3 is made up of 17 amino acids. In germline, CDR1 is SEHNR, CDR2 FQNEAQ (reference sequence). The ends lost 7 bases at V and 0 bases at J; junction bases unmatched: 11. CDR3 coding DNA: TGTGCCAGCACCCCAGGGGGACTAGCACTGAGCACAGATACGCAGTATTTT. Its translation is CASTPGGLALSTDTQYF.

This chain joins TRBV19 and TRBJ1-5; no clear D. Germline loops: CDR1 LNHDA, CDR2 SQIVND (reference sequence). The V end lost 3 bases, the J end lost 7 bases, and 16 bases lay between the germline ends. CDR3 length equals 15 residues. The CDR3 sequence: CASSIHYGGPQPQHF. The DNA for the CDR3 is TGTGCCAGTAGTATCCACTATGGCGGCCCCCAGCCCCAGCATTTT.

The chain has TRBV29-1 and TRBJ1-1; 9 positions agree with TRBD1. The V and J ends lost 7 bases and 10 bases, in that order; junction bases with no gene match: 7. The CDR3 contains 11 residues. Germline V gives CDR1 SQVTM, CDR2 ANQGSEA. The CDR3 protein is CSGDRDQRAFF. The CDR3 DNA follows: TGCAGCGGGGACAGGGACCAGAGAGCTTTCTTT.

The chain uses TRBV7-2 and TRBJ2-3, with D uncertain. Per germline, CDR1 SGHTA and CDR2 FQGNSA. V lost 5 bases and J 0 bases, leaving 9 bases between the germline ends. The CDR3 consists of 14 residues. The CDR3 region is CASSPHSSTDTQYF. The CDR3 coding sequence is TGTGCCAGCAGCCCTCACTCGAGCACAGATACGCAGTATTTT.

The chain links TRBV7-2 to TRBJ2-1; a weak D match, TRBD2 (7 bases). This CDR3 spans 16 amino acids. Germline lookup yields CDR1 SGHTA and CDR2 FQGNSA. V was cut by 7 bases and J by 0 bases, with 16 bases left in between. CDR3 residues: CASTLSGTSSYNEQFF. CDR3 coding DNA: TGTGCCAGCACCCTAAGCGGGACAAGCTCCTACAATGAGCAGTTCTTC.

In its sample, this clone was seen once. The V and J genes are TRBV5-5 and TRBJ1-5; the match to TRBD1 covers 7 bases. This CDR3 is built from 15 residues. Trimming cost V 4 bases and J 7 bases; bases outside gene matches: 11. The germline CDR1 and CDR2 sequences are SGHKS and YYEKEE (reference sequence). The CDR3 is CASSLTGTNSQPQHF. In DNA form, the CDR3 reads TGTGCCAGCAGCCTGACAGGGACCAACAGCCAGCCCCAGCATTTT.

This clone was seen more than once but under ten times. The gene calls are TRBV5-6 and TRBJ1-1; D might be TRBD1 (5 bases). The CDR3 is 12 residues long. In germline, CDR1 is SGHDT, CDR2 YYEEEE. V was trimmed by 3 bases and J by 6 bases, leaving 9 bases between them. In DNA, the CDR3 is TGTGCCAGCAGCTGGGGGGTTTCTGAAGCTTTCTTT. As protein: CASSWGVSEAFF.

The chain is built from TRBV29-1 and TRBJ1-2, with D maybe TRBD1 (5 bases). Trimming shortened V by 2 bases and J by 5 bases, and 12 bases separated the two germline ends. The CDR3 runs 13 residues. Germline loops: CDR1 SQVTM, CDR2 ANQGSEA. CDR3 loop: CSVEFATDYGYTF. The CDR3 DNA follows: TGCAGCGTTGAATTCGCGACAGATTATGGCTACACCTTC.